This T cell receptor (beta chain) was found in a study of cytomegalovirus exposure and HLA in healthy donors. Points from the study as a whole: As immune exposure information, only CMV serostatus was available. The study found most TCR sequences rare, yet found some public TCRs in many donors. Several top significant clusters appeared, in a later analysis, to be linked to common viral pathogens. In an earlier analysis, productive rearrangement rates for most beta V segments clustered near 87% or 30%.

The PCR ran on 60 Vbeta and 13 Jbeta primers. Sequencing used immunoSEQ multiplex PCR; TCRdb keeps in-frame clones, though not all of them. The repertoire holds 150,000 to 200,000 clones, with about 90% as singletons. This CDR3 is 11 amino acids long. V was shortened by 5 bases and J by 7 bases, with 6 bases between the two germline ends. The germline CDR1 and CDR2 sequences are SGHRS and YFSETQ. Details on this clone: Its antigen remains unidentified.

The sample was PBMCs. V gene TRBV5-1 combines with J gene TRBJ2-2; D call uncertain. This receptor was taken from a girl under three years old in good health and CMV-seronegative. The CDR3 DNA reads as TGCGCCAGCAGTCACGGCGGGGAGCTGTTTTTT. Translating gives CASSHGGELFF.